The 32 T cell receptor beta chains given below trace back to one sample, sequenced in a study of blood T cell repertoires in COVID-19. Clones were read by immunoSEQ multiplex PCR, and TCRdb kept only the in-frame ones, dropping some. The sample shows fewer than 250,000 clones, around four fifths of them seen only once. The sequenced sample was peripheral blood. All receptors derive from a woman in her seventies with acute or convalescent COVID-19.

The chain is built from TRBV3-1 (or the pseudogene TRBV3-2) and TRBJ1-4; no definite D call. The V and J ends lost 3 bases and 6 bases respectively, with 11 bases between them. The CDR3 sequence is 14 residues long. Germline-derived CDR1 and CDR2 are LGHDT and YNNKEL (reference sequence). Written as DNA, the CDR3 is TGTGCCAGCAGCCAGGGCAGATCCCATGAAAAACTGTTTTTT. Amino acids: CASSQGRSHEKLFF.

This clone was seen at least ten times. The chain has TRBV10-3 and TRBJ2-3, with D maybe TRBD1 (6 bases). The CDR3 length is 14 residues. CDR1 ENHRY and CDR2 SYGVKD come from the germline V gene. Trimming pared 6 bases from V and 0 bases from J, leaving 10 bases between. CDR3: CAIRGAFSTDTQYF. Here the CDR3 DNA reads TGTGCCATCAGGGGGGCTTTTAGCACAGATACGCAGTATTTT.

The CDR3 DNA sequence: TGTGCCAGCTATTCCGGGGGGGGGTCAGATACGCAGTATTTT. Amino acid sequence: CASYSGGGSDTQYF. The chain is built from TRBV6-5 and TRBJ2-3; 8 bases are shared with TRBD2. The CDR3 spans 14 residues. Germline CDR1 reads MNHEY; CDR2 reads SVGAGI. Trimming took 8 bases from V and 4 from J; bases not matched to a gene: 8.

J is TRBJ2-2 and V is TRBV7-2; 8 positions agree with TRBD1. This CDR3 spans 14 amino acids. V lost 11 bases, J lost 2 bases, and 7 bases stayed unmatched. Germline lookup yields CDR1 SGHTA and CDR2 FQGNSA. CDR3 region: CAAGGQANTGELFF. The CDR3 DNA sequence: TGTGCCGCTGGGGGACAGGCCAACACCGGGGAGCTGTTTTTT.

The chain has TRBV5-1 and TRBJ1-6, with D tentatively TRBD1 (6 bases). The CDR3 is 15 amino acids. CDR1 and CDR2 from the germline V gene are SGHRS and YFSETQ. V was cut by 3 bases and J by 6 bases, with 13 bases left in between. The CDR3 nucleotides read TGCGCCAGCAGCTGGACAGTACCTCCTAATTCACCCCTCCACTTT. Its protein is CASSWTVPPNSPLHF.

This rearrangement joins TRBV7-2 to TRBJ2-2, with D perhaps TRBD1 (6 bases). The CDR3 covers 17 residues. The germline V gene has CDR1 SGHTA and CDR2 FQGNSA. V lost 0 bases, J lost 3 bases, and 14 bases lay in between. CDR3 nucleotide sequence: TGTGCCAGCAGCTTAGCCGGGACACTGATGGACACCGGGGAGCTGTTTTTT. Protein product: CASSLAGTLMDTGELFF.

The V and J genes are TRBV7-2 and TRBJ1-2, with D perhaps matching TRBD1 (5 bases). Germline CDR1 reads SGHTA; CDR2 reads FQGNSA. V was trimmed by 4 bases and J by 11 bases, leaving 17 bases between them. The length of the CDR3 is 13 residues. The CDR3 DNA follows: TGTGCCAGCAGCTCCGGGACGTTTGGGGGGTACACCTTC. Its protein product is CASSSGTFGGYTF.

This rearrangement joins TRBV4-3 to TRBJ1-6; 7 bases are shared with TRBD1. The CDR3 covers 18 residues. Looked up from germline, CDR1 is LGHNA and CDR2 is YSLEER. V was clipped by 4 bases and J by 0 bases; unmatched bases: 9. CDR3 protein: CASSRNLQGGSYNSPLHF. CDR3 DNA: TGCGCCAGCAGCCGAAACCTGCAGGGGGGCTCCTATAATTCACCCCTCCACTTT.

The chain combines TRBV7-7 with TRBJ2-5; D not certain. V lost 4 bases and J 2 bases, leaving 2 bases between the germline ends. CDR3 length: 11 residues. The germline V gene has CDR1 SSHAT and CDR2 FNYEAQ (reference sequence). The CDR3 nucleotides are TGTGCCAGCAGCTCTCAAGAGACCCAGTACTTC. This sequence encodes CASSSQETQYF.

This chain uses TRBV6-5 with TRBJ2-7; 7 nucleotides align to TRBD1. The V and J ends lost 7 bases and 2 bases, in that order; junction bases with no gene match: 5. Germline loops: CDR1 MNHEY, CDR2 SVGAGI. The CDR3 length is 13 residues. The CDR3 loop is CASKPGQTYEQYF. CDR3 nucleotides: TGTGCCAGCAAACCGGGACAGACCTACGAGCAGTACTTC.

The chain links TRBV9 to TRBJ1-1, with unresolved D. The CDR3 covers 12 residues. The V end lost 4 bases, the J end lost 3 bases, and 7 bases lay between the germline ends. The V gene's germline CDR1 is SGDLS and CDR2 YYNGEE. CDR3 in DNA: TGTGCCAGCAGCCCCCTCCACACTGAAGCTTTCTTT. This translates into CASSPLHTEAFF.

V and J are TRBV5-4 and TRBJ2-3; 9 nucleotides agree with TRBD2. The CDR3 consists of 16 residues. Germline V gives CDR1 SGHNT, CDR2 YYREEE (reference sequence). V lost 3 bases and J lost 2; bases outside the gene matches: 7. The CDR3 nucleotides are TGTGCCAGCAGCTCGGCGGGGGGGCGGGTCACAGATACGCAGTATTTT. Amino acid sequence: CASSSAGGRVTDTQYF. Supplemented by reference TRBV5-4 and TRBJ2-3, the full variable domain reads ETGVTQSPTHLIKTRGQQVTLRCSSQSGHNTVSWYQQALGQGPQFIFQYYREEENGRGNFPPRFSGLQFPNYSSELNVNALELDDSALYLCASSSAGGRVTDTQYFGPGTRLTVL.

The chain links TRBV30 to TRBJ1-1; tentatively, D is TRBD1 (5 bases). The V end lost 1 base, the J end lost 11 bases, and 14 bases lay between the germline ends. Germline-derived CDR1 and CDR2 are GTSNPN and SVGIG (reference sequence). The CDR3 is 12 residues long. Written as DNA, the CDR3 is TGTGCCTGGAGTGAAACAGGTCGCGCGGCTTTCTTT. Translating gives CAWSETGRAAFF.

This chain uses TRBV6-1 with TRBJ1-1; 7 positions agree with TRBD1. Germline CDR1 is MNHNS and CDR2 is SASEGT. CDR3 length equals 13 residues. With V trimmed by 0 bases and J by 6 bases, 1 base remained unmatched. The CDR3 sequence: CASSEARGPEAFF. The DNA of the CDR3 is TGTGCCAGCAGTGAAGCGAGGGGGCCTGAAGCTTTCTTT.

This clone occurred a few times. This chain connects TRBV5-1 to TRBJ1-1; D gene uncertain. Per germline, CDR1 SGHRS and CDR2 YFSETQ. This CDR3 has 15 amino acids. Trimming removed 0 bases at V and 1 base at J, with 10 bases between. This chain's CDR3 is CASSLVTGKNTEAFF. CDR3 nucleotides: TGCGCCAGCAGCTTGGTTACGGGAAAGAACACTGAAGCTTTCTTT.

The DNA for the CDR3 is TGTGCCAGCTCACCACGACCAGGGGATACCAGTTTCAACACCGGGGAGCTGTTTTTT. It yields the protein CASSPRPGDTSFNTGELFF. The rearrangement links TRBV18 to TRBJ2-2; possible D gene TRBD1, 6 bases. The CDR3 is 19 residues long. Trimming removed 1 base from V and 2 bases from J, with 20 bases in between. Per the germline V gene, CDR1 is KGHSH and CDR2 is LQKENI.

CDR3 region: CASSIVALAGGHIQYF. The CDR3 nucleotides read TGTGCCAGTAGTATTGTCGCTCTAGCGGGGGGACATATTCAGTACTTC. The chain links TRBV19 to TRBJ2-4; 11 bases fit TRBD2. Per germline, CDR1 LNHDA and CDR2 SQIVND (reference sequence). J gave up 10 bases and V 3 bases, and 11 bases lay outside the gene matches. This CDR3 comprises 16 residues.

The V gene is TRBV7-2, the J gene TRBJ1-2; D unclear. CDR3 length: 13 residues. Germline V gene sequence: CDR1 SGHTA, CDR2 FQGNSA. Deletions cut 3 bases from V and 5 bases from J, with 10 bases between. CDR3 region: CASSLGVEYGYTF. CDR3 sequence (DNA): TGTGCCAGCAGCTTGGGCGTCGAGTATGGCTACACCTTC.

V and J are TRBV5-1 and TRBJ1-3; 7 bases are a match to TRBD1. CDR3 length equals 16 residues. V was pared by 0 bases and J by 0 bases, with 3 bases of the junction left unmatched. CDR1 SGHRS and CDR2 YFSETQ come from the germline V gene. The CDR3 reads CASSLGGTVSGNTIYF. CDR3 DNA: TGCGCCAGCAGCTTGGGAGGGACAGTCTCTGGAAACACCATATATTTT.

The genes are TRBV5-1 and TRBJ2-1; 7 bases match TRBD2. The germline CDR1 and CDR2 sequences are SGHRS and YFSETQ. CDR3 length: 17 residues. Trimming removed 3 bases from V and 5 bases from J; junction bases left unmatched: 14. The CDR3 DNA reads TGCGCCAGCAGCTCCGCGCCGCTAGCGGTAACCCACAATGAGCAGTTCTTC. This translates into CASSSAPLAVTHNEQFF.

The V and J genes are TRBV9 and TRBJ1-1; D unclear. V was trimmed by 4 bases and J by 5 bases, leaving 9 bases between them. CDR3 length: 12 amino acids. Germline CDR1 and CDR2: SGDLS and YYNGEE. CDR3 protein: CASSPQVTEAFF. The CDR3 DNA sequence: TGTGCCAGCAGCCCCCAGGTTACTGAAGCTTTCTTT.

The V and J genes are TRBV5-6 and TRBJ1-6; the D gene is possibly TRBD1 (6 bases). The V gene's germline CDR1 is SGHDT and CDR2 YYEEEE. The V and J ends lost 3 bases and 6 bases respectively, with 10 bases between them. CDR3 length equals 14 residues. As DNA, the CDR3 is TGTGCCAGCAGCTATTACAGGGTTAATTCACCCCTCCACTTT. Translating gives CASSYYRVNSPLHF. The full variable domain, its missing parts supplied by reference TRBV5-6 and TRBJ1-6, is DAGVTQSPTHLIKTRGQQVTLRCSPKSGHDTVSWYQQALGQGPQFIFQYYEEEERQRGNFPDRFSGHQFPNYSSELNVNALLLGDSALYLCASSYYRVNSPLHFGNGTRLTVT.

The DNA for the CDR3 is TGTGCCAGCAGTCATGGAGGTGAGCAGTACTTC. Protein sequence: CASSHGGEQYF. J is TRBJ2-7 and V is TRBV6-2 or TRBV6-3, with a weak D call TRBD2 (5 bases). V was pared by 5 bases and J by 7 bases, with 9 bases between. The CDR3 totals 11 residues. The germline gives CDR1 MNHEY, CDR2 SVGEGT.

The V and J genes are TRBV10-2 and TRBJ1-1; 7 nucleotides align to TRBD1. V trimming: 9 bases; J trimming: 3 bases; junction bases outside the gene matches: 4. Germline V lookup: CDR1 WSHSY, CDR2 SAAADI. There are 12 residues in the CDR3. The CDR3 is CASQGGYTEAFF. The CDR3 nucleotides read TGCGCCAGTCAGGGGGGCTACACTGAAGCTTTCTTT.

J is TRBJ1-5 and V is TRBV28; TRBD1 matches at 7 bases. CDR3 length equals 16 residues. The trim removed 6 bases at V and 7 bases at J, leaving 15 bases unmatched. Germline loops: CDR1 MDHEN, CDR2 SYDVKM. The chain's CDR3 is CASSPGQIIGSQPQHF. CDR3 DNA: TGTGCCAGCAGCCCGGGACAGATCATCGGGTCACAGCCCCAGCATTTT.

CDR3 nucleotides: TGTGCCAGCAGTGGCGGACTAGGCACGGGGGATACGCAGTATTTT. This translates into CASSGGLGTGDTQYF. V usage is TRBV2 and J usage is TRBJ2-3, with TRBD2 matching 7 bases. This CDR3 contains 15 residues. Germline assignment: CDR1 SNHLY and CDR2 FYNNEI. V trimming: 4 bases; J trimming: 6 bases; junction bases outside the gene matches: 10.

The genes are TRBV25-1 and TRBJ1-2; TRBD1 is a possible D gene (5 bases). This CDR3 spans 12 amino acids. Per germline, CDR1 MGHDK and CDR2 SYGVNS. V shed 7 bases and J shed 4 bases, with 10 bases lying between them. The CDR3 DNA is TGTGCCAGCATGGCGGGGCCCTATGGCTACACCTTC. Residues: CASMAGPYGYTF.

V and J are TRBV10-1 and TRBJ2-1, with D possibly TRBD2 on 7 matching bases. The CDR3 covers 15 residues. Trimming took off 0 bases at V and 8 bases at J, with 14 bases between the two ends. Germline V gene sequence: CDR1 WNHNN, CDR2 SYGVQD (reference sequence). This CDR3 reads CASSESGGRGYEQFF. CDR3 bases: TGCGCCAGCAGTGAGTCGGGGGGGCGCGGTTATGAGCAGTTCTTC.

This clone was seen only once. The chain is built from TRBV6-6 and TRBJ1-2; a possible D gene is TRBD1 (6 bases). V gave up 6 bases and J gave up 5 bases, with 22 bases separating them. Germline lookup yields CDR1 MNHNY and CDR2 SVGAGI (reference sequence). This CDR3 is built from 16 residues. The CDR3 DNA sequence: TGTGCCAGCAGCAACGAACAGGGAATACGACGTTATGGCTACACCTTC. Its translation: CASSNEQGIRRYGYTF.

This clone was seen only a few times. The rearrangement uses TRBV5-4 and TRBJ1-6, with TRBD1 identical over 9 bases. This CDR3 has 15 residues. Germline V CDR1 and CDR2: SGHNT, YYREEE (reference sequence). V was clipped by 5 bases and J by 7 bases; unmatched bases: 7. This CDR3 reads CASSSRQGGNSPLHF. The CDR3 nucleotides read TGTGCCAGCAGTTCGAGACAGGGGGGGAATTCACCCCTCCACTTT.

This chain connects TRBV19 to TRBJ1-1; unclear D gene. V dropped 6 bases and J dropped 7 bases, with 9 bases sitting between them. Germline V CDR1 and CDR2: LNHDA, SQIVND (reference sequence). The CDR3 runs to 11 residues. The CDR3 DNA is TGTGCCAGTAGCTTTCTATTTGAAGCTTTCTTT. Protein product: CASSFLFEAFF.

This clone is a singleton in its sample. J is TRBJ2-1 and V is TRBV5-1; D not resolved. V was clipped by 1 base and J by 4 bases, with 3 bases between them. This CDR3 spans 12 amino acids. Germline V gene lookup returns CDR1 SGHRS and CDR2 YFSETQ. The CDR3 DNA is TGCGCCAGCAGCTTGCCTTACAATGAGCAGTTCTTC. This codes for CASSLPYNEQFF.